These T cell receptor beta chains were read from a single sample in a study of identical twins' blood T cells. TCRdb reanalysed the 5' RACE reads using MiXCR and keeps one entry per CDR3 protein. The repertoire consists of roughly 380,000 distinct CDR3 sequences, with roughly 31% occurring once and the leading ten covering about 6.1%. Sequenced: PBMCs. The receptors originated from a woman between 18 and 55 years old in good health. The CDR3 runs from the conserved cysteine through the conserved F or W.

CSARDGQINSPLHF | TRBJ1-6 | TRBV20-1
CSVFKIGTDMLWNGYTF | TRBJ1-2 | TRBV29-1
CSAKGRVRTEAFF | TRBJ1-1 | TRBV20-1
CSALLAGVGYEQYF | TRBJ2-7 | TRBV20-1
CASAPDGGTTEAFF | TRBJ1-1 | TRBV12-5
CSVEVVGEKLFF | TRBJ1-4 | TRBV29-1
CSARVRGKGLGYTF | TRBJ1-2 | TRBV20-1
CASTRGTGQTFLGGNQPQHF | TRBJ1-5 | TRBV28
CASSSGRILTNYGYTF | TRBJ1-2 | TRBV5-1
CSASTGPPLQNIQYF | TRBJ2-4 | TRBV20-1
CATSRETGGAYEQYF | TRBJ2-7 | TRBV15
CASSLPGLAAYNEQFF | TRBJ2-1 | TRBV5-1
CASSLLGMDQPQHF | TRBJ1-5 | TRBV7-9
CASSPNLGRISGNTIYF | TRBJ1-3 | TRBV18
CASSLSTQHF | TRBJ1-5 | TRBV2
CSAHVPTGLQGNTIYF | TRBJ1-3 | TRBV20-1
CASSLAPVDEQYF | TRBJ2-7 | TRBV5-1
CATRHSPIPSYNSPLHF | TRBJ1-6 | TRBV15
CASSYSTSGGNKQFF | TRBJ2-1 | TRBV6-6
CASGKQGSASTEAFF | TRBJ1-1 | TRBV6-5
CASSIDRGNTEAFF | TRBJ1-1 | TRBV19
CASSSLTGITDTQYF | TRBJ2-3 | TRBV7-8
CASRKGSDSYNEQFF | TRBJ2-1 | TRBV11-2
CASSLVMDRENTEAFF | TRBJ1-1 | TRBV11-3
CSARVPLEENTEAFF | TRBJ1-1 | TRBV20-1
CASSFYMNTEELFF | TRBJ2-2 | TRBV5-1
CASGSDGNTEAFF | TRBJ1-1 | TRBV12-5
CASSAFGLVGTDTQYF | TRBJ2-3 | TRBV5-4
CSASLGGGMDYGYTF | TRBJ1-2 | TRBV20-1
CSASKTGHLYEQYF | TRBJ2-7 | TRBV20-1
CASSPKQGPVKYF | TRBJ2-7 | TRBV18
CATDFREGLQETQYF | TRBJ2-5 | TRBV11-2
CASSLSQGATEAFF | TRBJ1-1 | TRBV7-2
CASSERGWYGNTIYF | TRBJ1-3 | TRBV5-1
CASSRQGAGTGELFF | TRBJ2-2 | TRBV4-3
CASSNAVYNEQFF | TRBJ2-1 | TRBV19
CSARRGEDDQPQHF | TRBJ1-5 | TRBV20-1
CSAAGVTGELFF | TRBJ2-2 | TRBV29-1
CASSPGLGPTGTDTQYF | TRBJ2-3 | TRBV2
CASRSRGGTGELFF | TRBJ2-2 | TRBV10-2
CASSLPASGGNNEQFF | TRBJ2-1 | TRBV7-6
CASSASILSTYTDTQYF | TRBJ2-3 | TRBV12-3/TRBV12-4
CASSLAPGTPRGYTF | TRBJ1-2 | TRBV13
CASSVDGRHNEQFF | TRBJ2-1 | TRBV9
CRTGEDYGYTF | TRBJ1-2 | TRBV29-1
CASKPTGGLLLNYGYTF | TRBJ1-2 | TRBV28
CSVEDTRTDTQYF | TRBJ2-3 | TRBV29-1
CASTRFGDTQYF | TRBJ2-3 | TRBV3-1
CASSSSQGNYGYTF | TRBJ1-2 | TRBV7-2
CASSLASRADTQYF | TRBJ2-3 | TRBV5-1
CASKDSNYGYTF | TRBJ1-2 | TRBV6-2/TRBV6-3
CASSRRTANYGYTF | TRBJ1-2 | TRBV6-6
CSVAGQGLRAFF | TRBJ1-1 | TRBV29-1
CASSQGRAPYNEQFF | TRBJ2-1 | TRBV14
CSAVYYGYTF | TRBJ1-2 | TRBV20-1
CASSLAGGSGNTGELFF | TRBJ2-2 | TRBV7-6
CSARDRLRDQHF | TRBJ1-5 | TRBV20-1
CSVERDSYEQYF | TRBJ2-7 | TRBV29-1
CAISEDKASDGYTF | TRBJ1-2 | TRBV10-3